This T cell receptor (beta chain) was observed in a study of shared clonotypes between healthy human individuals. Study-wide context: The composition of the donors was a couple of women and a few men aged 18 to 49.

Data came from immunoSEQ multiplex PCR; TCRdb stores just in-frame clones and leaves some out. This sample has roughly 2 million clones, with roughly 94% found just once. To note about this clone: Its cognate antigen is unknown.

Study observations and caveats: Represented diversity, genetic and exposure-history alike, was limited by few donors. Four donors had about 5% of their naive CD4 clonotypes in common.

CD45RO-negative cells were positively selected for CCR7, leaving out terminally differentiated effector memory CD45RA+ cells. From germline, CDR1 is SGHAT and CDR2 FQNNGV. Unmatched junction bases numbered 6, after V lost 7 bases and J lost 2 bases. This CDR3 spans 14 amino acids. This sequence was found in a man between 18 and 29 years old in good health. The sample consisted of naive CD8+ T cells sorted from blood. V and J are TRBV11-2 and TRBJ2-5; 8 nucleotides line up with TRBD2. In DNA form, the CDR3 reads TGTGCCAGCAACCGGGAGGGGTTACAAGAGACCCAGTACTTC. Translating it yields CASNREGLQETQYF.